The T cell receptor (beta chain) under discussion was sequenced for a study of blood T cells in healthy people across ages. Study information: About one barcoded beta molecule was captured per two T cells (by template switching).

Together with a sample-barcoded 5' primer, a J-beta primer mix was included in a second PCR lasting about 6 to 11 cycles. A 12-random-nucleotide template-switch adaptor tagged each cDNA molecule. A single record per CDR3 protein comes from TCRdb applying MiXCR to the 5' RACE reads. The table has 540,000 or so distinct CDR3 sequences, approximately 25% seen once. With respect to this clonotype: The antigen is not known.

Study-level results: Naive and antigen-experienced cells were not separated, limiting conclusive comparison. TCR beta diversity, measured per million T cells, fell in a roughly linear way with age.

CDR3 length: 17 residues. Trimming removed 3 bases from V and 1 base from J; junction bases left unmatched: 11. Material for sequencing was blood. The sequence came from a woman aged 70-85 years in good health. The chain couples TRBV23-1 to TRBJ1-2, with 7 bases that match TRBD1. TRBV23-1 is an open reading frame whose function is uncertain. CDR3 sequence: CASSHHSRTGFNYGYTF. CDR3 coding DNA: TGCGCCAGCAGTCATCACAGTAGGACAGGTTTTAACTATGGCTACACCTTC.